This T cell receptor (beta chain) appears in the sequencing data of a study of T cells after yellow fever vaccination. Whole-study findings and limits: Post-booster repertoires again held most primary-vaccination clones (approximately 96% CD4, approximately 90% CD8). FACS-sorted repertoires could contain abundant clonotypes contaminating from the bulk population.

Each CDR3 protein is one row after TCRdb ran MiXCR on the 5' RACE reads. The data contain some 340,000 distinct CDR3 sequences, roughly a tenth of them singletons. Worth noting for this clonotype: The antigen is not known.

Germline CDR1 reads DFQATT; CDR2 reads SNEGSKA (reference sequence). V lost 1 base to trimming and J lost 8 bases, with 14 bases between them. The CDR3 consists of 13 residues. The chain combines TRBV20-1 with TRBJ1-2, with TRBD1 as a possible D gene (6 bases). This receptor was obtained from a man aged 18 to 30 who received the YFV17D yellow fever vaccine. Here the sequenced sample was CD4+ T cells sorted from PBMCs, taken 45 days after the yellow fever booster vaccination. CDR3: CSARGFRGQGYTF. The CDR3 DNA reads as TGCAGTGCTAGAGGTTTCAGGGGTCAGGGCTACACCTTC.